Listed here are 32 T cell receptor beta chains from one sample, sequenced in a study of CXCR3-negative and CXCR3-positive naive CD8 T cells. Study-level points and caveats: Hydrophobicity of TRB CDR3s was greater in CXCR3-positive naive cells than in CXCR3-negative naive cells.

In preparing the TRB cDNA libraries, 5' RACE with UMI labels was used. TCRdb re-called the 5' RACE reads and shows each CDR3 protein once, DNA omitted. This sample lists over 95,000 distinct CDR3 sequences; its ten largest clones have 0.35% to 0.4%. These TCRs' antigens remain unknown. The sequenced sample was naive CXCR3+ CD8+ T cells from blood. This sample's subset: CD45RO-CCR7+CD27+CD95- naive CD8+ T cells expressing CXCR3 (TNR3+). All receptors derive from a human donor in good health. Some clones in this sample may be carry-over from other donors' samples.

The chain links TRBV5-1 to TRBJ1-2. The CDR3 covers 14 residues. Per the germline V gene, CDR1 is SGHRS and CDR2 is YFSETQ. CDR3 region: CASSIGQGFDGYTF.

The CDR3 loop reads CASSLLAGLNTGELFF. The V gene is TRBV12-3 or TRBV12-4, the J gene TRBJ2-2; TCRdb's D call of TRBD2 is untestable without DNA. The CDR3 length is 16 residues.

V is TRBV3-1 and J is TRBJ1-3; TCRdb returns TRBD1, unconfirmable since there is no DNA. Germline V lookup: CDR1 LGHDT, CDR2 YNNKEL (reference sequence). This CDR3 contains 16 residues. The CDR3 reads CASSHLPGQGENTIYF.

The V and J genes are TRBV19 and TRBJ2-3; TCRdb proposes TRBD1, but this gene call is untestable without DNA. CDR1 and CDR2 from the germline V gene are LNHDA and SQIVND (reference sequence). There are 15 residues in the CDR3. CDR3 residues: CASSPWTDSTDTQYF.

This chain links TRBV29-1 with TRBJ2-5; no DNA is available, so the TRBD2 call from TCRdb remains unchecked. The CDR3 has 14 residues. In germline, CDR1 is SQVTM, CDR2 ANQGSEA. The CDR3 protein is CSVEDRAFQETQYF.

The chain has TRBV6-6 and TRBJ2-7; as DNA is missing, the TRBD2 call by TCRdb cannot be tested. The CDR3 has 14 residues. The germline V gene has CDR1 MNHNY and CDR2 SVGAGI (reference sequence). The chain's CDR3 is CASSPLKQADEQYF.

V is TRBV5-1 and J is TRBJ2-7; TCRdb's assignment of TRBD1 cannot be checked, as there is no DNA. Per germline, CDR1 SGHRS and CDR2 YFSETQ. The length of the CDR3 is 15 residues. The CDR3 spells CASSFGGGLVYEQYF.

The CDR3 protein is CARSSGNTIYF. The chain joins TRBV19 to TRBJ1-3. This CDR3 is 11 amino acids long. The germline V gene encodes CDR1 LNHDA and CDR2 SQIVND (reference sequence).

The V and J genes are TRBV5-1 and TRBJ1-1; TCRdb selects TRBD1, and the lack of DNA leaves this call unchecked. The CDR3 runs to 16 residues. Looked up from germline, CDR1 is SGHRS and CDR2 is YFSETQ. CDR3 protein: CASSLVPTGFGTEAFF.

This chain connects TRBV15 to TRBJ2-3. The CDR3 totals 13 residues. Germline CDR1 is LNHNV and CDR2 is YYDKDF (reference sequence). The CDR3 region is CATSRTFADTQYF.

The chain is built from TRBV28 and TRBJ2-3; TCRdb lists TRBD2, though no DNA is available to test this call. CDR3 length: 18 residues. In germline, CDR1 is MDHEN, CDR2 SYDVKM. The CDR3 sequence: CASSPILGGAENTDTQYF.

This sequence joins TRBV20-1 and TRBJ2-1. This CDR3 comprises 16 residues. Germline lookup yields CDR1 DFQATT and CDR2 SNEGSKA (reference sequence). CDR3: CSARDGTTPLYNEQFF.

The rearrangement joins TRBV18 to TRBJ2-1. CDR1 KGHSH and CDR2 LQKENI come from the germline V gene. This CDR3 has 15 residues. CDR3 amino acids: CASSLRGGGTNEQFF.

V is TRBV20-1 and J is TRBJ1-2. Per germline, CDR1 DFQATT and CDR2 SNEGSKA (reference sequence). The CDR3 has 13 amino acids. The CDR3 loop is CSARDQGPKGYTF.

This chain joins TRBV4-3 and TRBJ1-3. Germline CDR1 reads LGHNA; CDR2 reads YSLEER. This CDR3 contains 15 residues. CDR3 sequence: CASTKDRSTGNTIYF.

The chain combines TRBV20-1 with TRBJ2-2; TCRdb names TRBD1, which stays unverified in the absence of DNA. Germline V CDR1 and CDR2: DFQATT, SNEGSKA (reference sequence). This CDR3 has 13 amino acids. The CDR3 here is CSAIGQNTGELFF.

The rearrangement joins TRBV6-6 to TRBJ2-7; TCRdb calls TRBD2, which cannot be checked without DNA. The germline CDR1 and CDR2 sequences are MNHNY and SVGAGI (reference sequence). The CDR3 extends over 19 amino acids. CDR3 amino acids: CASSLPPGASGDFRYEQYF.

This chain links TRBV4-3 with TRBJ2-1; TCRdb gives TRBD2 as the D gene, but with no DNA this cannot be confirmed. The CDR3 spans 15 residues. Germline CDR1 reads LGHNA; CDR2 reads YSLEER. CDR3 sequence reads: CASSQDGAGYNEQFF.

The J gene is TRBJ2-5, the V gene TRBV4-1. The germline CDR1 and CDR2 sequences are MGHRA and YSYEKL. The CDR3 has 14 amino acids. The CDR3 region is CASSQTRYQETQYF.

The gene calls are TRBV20-1 and TRBJ2-7. The CDR3 consists of 14 residues. Germline V gene sequence: CDR1 DFQATT, CDR2 SNEGSKA (reference sequence). The CDR3: CSANNGGGGGEQYF.

CDR3 loop: CASSLETGTISETQYF. The chain employs TRBV13 and TRBJ2-5; TCRdb selects TRBD1, and the lack of DNA leaves this call unchecked. The CDR3 is made up of 16 amino acids. The germline gives CDR1 PRHDT, CDR2 FYEKMQ (reference sequence).

The genes are TRBV5-1 and TRBJ1-2; TCRdb outputs TRBD1, but without DNA this stays unchecked. Germline CDR1 is SGHRS and CDR2 is YFSETQ. The CDR3 covers 17 residues. CDR3 protein: CASSLVPGQGHNYGYTF. Combining the CDR3 with reference TRBV5-1 and TRBJ1-2 gives the whole variable domain KAGVTQTPRYLIKTRGQQVTLSCSPISGHRSVSWYQQTPGQGLQFLFEYFSETQRNKGNFPGRFSGRQFSNSRSEMNVSTLELGDSALYLCASSLVPGQGHNYGYTFGSGTRLTVV.

CDR3 loop: CASSVTGPNQPQHF. The chain couples TRBV25-1 to TRBJ1-5; as DNA is missing, the TRBD1 call by TCRdb cannot be tested. There are 14 residues in the CDR3. The germline gives CDR1 MGHDK, CDR2 SYGVNS.

This chain joins TRBV7-3 and TRBJ2-5; absent DNA, TCRdb's TRBD2 call cannot be checked. The CDR3 has 15 residues. Germline CDR1 is SGHTA and CDR2 is FQGTGA. CDR3 sequence: CASSLTSGGRETQYF.

The chain couples TRBV20-1 to TRBJ2-7. Germline CDR1 and CDR2: DFQATT and SNEGSKA (reference sequence). The CDR3 extends over 11 amino acids. CDR3 residues: CSARLDYEQYF.

V and J are TRBV20-1 and TRBJ2-3. The germline V gene encodes CDR1 DFQATT and CDR2 SNEGSKA (reference sequence). The CDR3 totals 16 residues. CDR3 loop: CSARDRVYGNTDTQYF.

The chain links TRBV13 to TRBJ1-4. Germline V gene lookup returns CDR1 PRHDT and CDR2 FYEKMQ (reference sequence). This CDR3 contains 13 residues. CDR3 protein: CASRRSANEKLFF. The full variable domain, completed using reference TRBV13 and TRBJ1-4, is AAGVIQSPRHLIKEKRETATLKCYPIPRHDTVYWYQQGPGQDPQFLISFYEKMQSDKGSIPDRFSAQQFSDYHSELNMSSLELGDSALYFCASRRSANEKLFFGSGTQLSVL.

The chain is built from TRBV12-3 or TRBV12-4 and TRBJ2-2; the TCRdb D gene call, TRBD1, has no DNA to confirm it. The CDR3 totals 15 residues. CDR3 region: CASSLRTDDTGELFF.

This sequence joins TRBV7-9 and TRBJ2-1. CDR1 is SEHNR and CDR2 is FQNEAQ in the germline V gene (reference sequence). The CDR3 has 13 amino acids. Here the CDR3 reads CASSLVDYNEQFF.

The J gene is TRBJ2-5, the V gene TRBV28; there is no DNA to check the TCRdb D call of TRBD1. This CDR3 is 16 amino acids long. Germline CDR1 and CDR2: MDHEN and SYDVKM. The CDR3 reads CASSLRGKSGWETQYF.

This chain links TRBV5-1 with TRBJ2-7; TCRdb designates TRBD1, a call that cannot be tested without DNA. The CDR3 totals 15 residues. Germline loops: CDR1 SGHRS, CDR2 YFSETQ. The CDR3 is CASSLVRGHSYEQYF.

The chain carries TRBV7-7 and TRBJ2-1; TCRdb indicates TRBD1, and absent DNA this call remains unverified. Germline V lookup: CDR1 SSHAT, CDR2 FNYEAQ (reference sequence). CDR3 length: 15 amino acids. CDR3 sequence: CASSLSLTGYNEQFF.